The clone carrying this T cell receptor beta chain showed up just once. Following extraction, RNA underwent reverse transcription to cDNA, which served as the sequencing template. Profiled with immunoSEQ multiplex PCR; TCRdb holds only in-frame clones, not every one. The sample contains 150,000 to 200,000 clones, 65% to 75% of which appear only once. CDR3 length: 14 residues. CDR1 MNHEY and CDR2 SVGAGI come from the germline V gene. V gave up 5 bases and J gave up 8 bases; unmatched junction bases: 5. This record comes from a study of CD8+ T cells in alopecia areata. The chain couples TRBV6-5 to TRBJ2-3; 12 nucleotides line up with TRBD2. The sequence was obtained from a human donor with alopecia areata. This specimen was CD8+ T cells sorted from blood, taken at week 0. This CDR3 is CASSLAGGPLTQYF. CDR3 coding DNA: TGTGCCAGCAGTCTAGCGGGGGGGCCGCTTACGCAGTATTTT.